The 21 T cell receptor beta chains listed next were all sequenced from one sample in a study of neoadjuvant anti-PD-1 for oral cavity cancer. Clones were read by immunoSEQ multiplex PCR, and TCRdb kept only the in-frame ones, dropping some. The top ten hold 2.5% to 3% of the sample, which has 63,000 or so clones, roughly nine tenths seen once. Noted time point: after neoadjuvant nivolumab, at surgical resection. Source: PBMCs, taken after nivolumab (anti-PD-1) treatment. These receptor sequences come from a person between 35 and 79 years old with oral cavity squamous cell carcinoma.

The CDR3 loop reads CASSLVLGGGRYNEQFF. CDR3 DNA: TGTGCCAGCAGCTTAGTTTTGGGCGGGGGCCGTTACAATGAGCAGTTCTTC. This sequence joins TRBV11-2 and TRBJ2-1; D is perhaps TRBD2 (7 bases). CDR1 SGHAT and CDR2 FQNNGV come from the germline V gene. V lost 1 base and J 4 bases, leaving 17 bases between the germline ends. The CDR3 spans 17 residues.

This clone was observed a few times. This chain connects TRBV11-2 to TRBJ2-1, with 7 bases aligning to TRBD2. The CDR3 is made up of 16 amino acids. Germline V CDR1 and CDR2: SGHAT, FQNNGV. Losses at the gene ends were 6 bases for V and 2 bases for J; bases not matched to a gene: 10. The CDR3 spells CASRTLGGRAYNEQFF. Here the CDR3 DNA reads TGTGCCAGCAGGACTCTCGGCGGGAGAGCCTACAATGAGCAGTTCTTC. The full variable domain, with the rest looked up from reference TRBV11-2 and TRBJ2-1, is EAGVAQSPRYKIIEKRQSVAFWCNPISGHATLYWYQQILGQGPKLLIQFQNNGVVDDSQLPKDRFSAERLKGVDSTLKIQPAKLEDSAVYLCASRTLGGRAYNEQFFGPGTRLTVL.

The chain couples TRBV21-1 to TRBJ2-2. TRBV21-1 is shown as a pseudogene. This CDR3 comprises 15 residues. This CDR3 reads CANPARQPNTGELFF. The CDR3 DNA reads TGTGCCAACCCAGCAAGGCAGCCGAACACCGGGGAGCTGTTTTTT.

In this sample, this clone turned up once. The chain joins TRBV5-1 to TRBJ2-7, with D unclear. The germline CDR1 and CDR2 sequences are SGHRS and YFSETQ. V shed 5 bases and J shed 3 bases, with 6 bases lying between them. The CDR3 spans 11 residues. DNA for the CDR3: TGCGCCAGCAGGGCAGACTACGAGCAGTACTTC. Its protein product is CASRADYEQYF.

This clone was recorded only once. J is TRBJ1-5 and V is TRBV30; TRBD1 aligns across 10 bases. This CDR3 is 14 amino acids long. V lost 4 bases to trimming and J lost 1 base; unmatched junction nucleotides: 1. From germline, CDR1 is GTSNPN and CDR2 SVGIG (reference sequence). This chain's CDR3 is CAWMGQGSNQPQHF. The CDR3 DNA reads as TGTGCCTGGATGGGACAGGGGAGCAATCAGCCCCAGCATTTT.

The chain combines TRBV5-5 with TRBJ1-2, with 7 bases identical to TRBD1. V trimming: 0 bases; J trimming: 4 bases; junction bases outside the gene matches: 9. The CDR3 has 16 amino acids. CDR1 is SGHKS and CDR2 is YYEKEE in the germline V gene (reference sequence). The CDR3 coding sequence is TGTGCCAGCAGCTTGGACCCCATAGGGGGCCTCTATGGCTACACCTTC. This sequence encodes CASSLDPIGGLYGYTF.

The chain employs TRBV5-6 and TRBJ2-1, with 7 bases aligning to TRBD1. Germline loops: CDR1 SGHDT, CDR2 YYEEEE. After removal of 8 bases from V and 5 bases from J, the junction contained 10 bases not matched to a gene. The length of the CDR3 is 14 residues. In DNA, the CDR3 is TGTGCCAGTTACCTGACAGGGCCGAACAATGAGCAGTTCTTC. Translation: CASYLTGPNNEQFF.

V usage is TRBV5-1 and J usage is TRBJ2-2, with a tentative D call TRBD2 (6 bases). V gave up 3 bases and J gave up 2 bases, with 14 bases separating them. The CDR3 runs 16 residues. Germline assignment: CDR1 SGHRS and CDR2 YFSETQ. As DNA, the CDR3 is TGCGCCAGCAGCTGGGCGGGGACCACTAACACCGGGGAGCTGTTTTTT. Translated, it gives CASSWAGTTNTGELFF.

This clone is a singleton in its sample. This chain links TRBV27 with TRBJ2-7; 14 nucleotides line up with TRBD2. The CDR3 contains 18 residues. Unmatched junction bases numbered 12, after V lost 4 bases and J lost 4 bases. Germline CDR1 MNHEY, CDR2 SMNVEV (reference sequence). The CDR3 DNA reads as TGTGCCAGCAGTTCCCCGCGGCCGGGGACTAGCGGGAGTTACGAGCAGTACTTC. Residues: CASSSPRPGTSGSYEQYF.

The V and J genes are TRBV2 and TRBJ2-7, with D possibly being TRBD1 (5 bases). The V gene lost 4 bases and the J gene lost 6 bases, with 19 bases spanning the gap. CDR3 length: 15 amino acids. Germline CDR1 and CDR2: SNHLY and FYNNEI. The CDR3 sequence is CASSVGQGPGREQYF. The CDR3 region has the DNA TGTGCCAGCAGTGTAGGCCAGGGCCCAGGACGCGAGCAGTACTTC.

The rearrangement joins TRBV5-8 to TRBJ2-7; 7 bases match TRBD2. This CDR3 comprises 14 residues. Germline CDR1 reads SGHTS; CDR2 reads YDEGEE. With 4 bases clipped from V and 3 bases from J, the junction kept 7 bases outside the gene matches. CDR3 protein: CASSPGLTIYEQYF. CDR3 DNA sequence: TGTGCCAGCAGCCCGGGACTAACCATCTACGAGCAGTACTTC. The full variable domain, in which reference TRBV5-8 and TRBJ2-7 provide the parts outside the CDR3, is EAGVTQSPTHLIKTRGQQATLRCSPISGHTSVYWYQQALGLGLQFLLWYDEGEERNRGNFPPRFSGRQFPNYSSELNVNALELEDSALYLCASSPGLTIYEQYFGPGTRLTVT.

This clone turned up a few times. This chain connects TRBV5-1 to TRBJ2-6; possibly TRBD1 for D (6 bases). Trimming removed 0 bases from V and 1 base from J, with 11 bases in between. The CDR3 length is 17 residues. Germline CDR1 is SGHRS and CDR2 is YFSETQ. The CDR3 nucleotides read TGCGCCAGCAGCTTGGTTGGGGGCAGGTCTGGGGCCAACGTCCTGACTTTC. It specifies CASSLVGGRSGANVLTF.

This clone was seen a few times. The CDR3 region has the DNA TGTGCCAGCAGCTTAGGACTTTTCGCCCCTCTTGCAACTAATGAAAAACTGTTTTTT. Its protein is CASSLGLFAPLATNEKLFF. The chain couples TRBV7-2 to TRBJ1-4; no reliable D call. The CDR3 length is 19 residues. V was cut by 1 base and J by 0 bases, with 18 bases left in between. Germline V lookup: CDR1 SGHTA, CDR2 FQGNSA.

This chain links TRBV18 with TRBJ2-5; tentatively, D is TRBD2 (5 bases). Germline V gene data show CDR1 as KGHSH and CDR2 as LQKENI. The CDR3 runs 15 residues. The V gene lost 2 bases and the J gene lost 1 base, with 11 bases spanning the gap. The CDR3 reads CASSPLGRGQETQYF. In DNA form, the CDR3 reads TGTGCCAGCTCACCATTGGGGAGAGGCCAAGAGACCCAGTACTTC.

V and J are TRBV29-1 and TRBJ1-4, with D unresolved. V lost 6 bases, J lost 8 bases, and 13 bases lay in between. The CDR3 length is 12 residues. From germline, CDR1 is SQVTM and CDR2 ANQGSEA. The CDR3 DNA follows: TGCAGCGTCAAATTAGGTGGGGAAAAACTGTTTTTT. It translates to CSVKLGGEKLFF.

The chain combines TRBV5-1 with TRBJ1-4, with D maybe TRBD1 (6 bases). Between the trimmed V and J ends, which lost 0 bases and 8 bases, there was a span of 17 bases. CDR3 length equals 16 residues. CDR1 SGHRS and CDR2 YFSETQ come from the germline V gene. CDR3 in amino acids: CASSLGSGGAKEKLFF. DNA for the CDR3: TGCGCCAGCAGCTTGGGGTCGGGGGGCGCAAAAGAAAAACTGTTTTTT.

This chain joins TRBV27 and TRBJ2-1, with 12 positions matching TRBD2. J lost 7 bases, V lost 2 bases, and 6 bases had no gene match. The CDR3 runs 16 residues. Germline V gene sequence: CDR1 MNHEY, CDR2 SMNVEV (reference sequence). CDR3 residues: CASSLAASGRGNEQFF. The CDR3 nucleotides read TGTGCCAGCAGTTTAGCCGCTAGCGGGAGGGGTAATGAGCAGTTCTTC.

The chain has TRBV5-8 and TRBJ2-5; the D call may be TRBD1 or TRBD2 (6 bases each). Between the trimmed V and J ends, which lost 4 bases and 2 bases, there was a span of 18 bases. CDR3 length: 16 residues. Germline CDR1 and CDR2: SGHTS and YDEGEE. The CDR3, as DNA: TGTGCCAGCAGCGGGACTGGGCAGGGGCAACAAGAGACCCAGTACTTC. It yields the protein CASSGTGQGQQETQYF. Filled out from reference TRBV5-8 and TRBJ2-5, the complete variable domain reads EAGVTQSPTHLIKTRGQQATLRCSPISGHTSVYWYQQALGLGLQFLLWYDEGEERNRGNFPPRFSGRQFPNYSSELNVNALELEDSALYLCASSGTGQGQQETQYFGPGTRLLVL.

The rearrangement joins TRBV2 to TRBJ1-2; 10 nucleotides match TRBD1. CDR3 length: 13 residues. Trimming took 7 bases from V and 6 from J; bases not matched to a gene: 5. Germline CDR1 and CDR2: SNHLY and FYNNEI. The CDR3 DNA follows: TGTGCCAGCATATTCGACAGGGGGCATGGCTACACCTTC. Protein product: CASIFDRGHGYTF.

The chain employs TRBV28 and TRBJ1-2; perhaps TRBD1 as D (5 bases). Germline V gene sequence: CDR1 MDHEN, CDR2 SYDVKM. The ends were cut back, 6 bases at V and 8 bases at J, with 19 bases in the middle. The CDR3 spans 14 residues. CDR3 sequence: CASRSPGAREGYTF. The CDR3 DNA sequence: TGTGCCAGCAGGAGCCCCGGGGCAAGGGAAGGCTACACCTTC.

The chain employs TRBV10-1 and TRBJ2-1; D not resolved. The germline V gene has CDR1 WNHNN and CDR2 SYGVQD (reference sequence). Trimming took 4 bases from V and 2 from J, leaving 18 bases between them. This CDR3 region has 17 residues. The CDR3 protein is CASSVSPGSVTYNEQFF. The CDR3 coding sequence is TGCGCCAGCAGTGTTTCTCCCGGGTCGGTAACCTACAATGAGCAGTTCTTC.